What follows describes a single TCR beta chain. Its antigen remains unidentified. The time point here: pre-sensitization, week 0. Treatment in this sample: therapeutic diphenylcyclopropenone sensitization with weekly scalp DPC. V was pared by 0 bases and J by 8 bases, with 13 bases between. Germline CDR1 reads SGHRS; CDR2 reads YFSETQ. The CDR3 contains 14 residues. From the RACE reads, TCRdb called clonotypes with MiXCR, one entry per CDR3 protein. The data contain about 250,000 distinct CDR3 sequences, around 7.7% of them seen just once; the ten biggest clones take up 0.9% to 1.5%. The data were obtained in a study of human T cells and chemical hapten exposure. Study-wide findings and caveats: It was expanded TCRs that formed significantly more large CDR3 similarity clusters than controls did. TCRs exceeding a frequency of 1 in 1000 stayed unchanged under DPC sensitization.

The sample was whole blood, taken in connection with sensitization to the hapten diphenylcyclopropenone (DPC). This receptor was taken from a man in his late teens or twenties with alopecia areata. Some clones in this sample may be carry-over from other donors' samples. V and J are TRBV5-1 and TRBJ2-3; D is unresolved. The CDR3 sequence is CASSLGGLASTQYF. Here the CDR3 DNA reads TGCGCCAGCAGCTTGGGAGGCCTCGCCAGTACGCAGTATTTT.